The present entry profiles one T cell receptor beta chain with its context. There is no known antigen for this receptor. Base qualities are missing; no much larger clone stands one base away. The sample comes from a study of cytomegalovirus exposure and HLA in healthy donors (dated by TCRdb to about 2017). Looking at the study overall: According to a later analysis, the 120 or so validation repertoires were produced on the same platform as the 600 to 850 repertoires of the first cohort. The aim of the study was to test whether cataloging public T cell receptors could identify signatures of past pathogen exposure. Besides the first cohort of more than 650 subjects, a separate validation cohort made up of roughly 130 different subjects was used. To predict cytomegalovirus infection status, the study combined high-throughput TCR immunosequencing, statistical association of individual TCRs with disease status, and machine learning. Summary of the overall study and its limitations: It was suggested by the authors that the approach could potentially be generalized to other disease states and immunological phenotypes. In a later analysis, TCRs clustered in the first cohort were found to also tend to co-occur in the 100 to 150 validation repertoires, with around 94% of cluster scores above 0. All 120 or so repertoires were used to score co-occurrence in the validation cohort in a later analysis, because that analysis had no HLA typing for the cohort. Most TCR sequences were seen in very few donors, while some public TCRs were found in many individuals. A total of fewer than 200 TCR beta chains were listed by the study as associated with cytomegalovirus. In both the original and validation cohorts, the classifier was reported to diagnose cytomegalovirus status with high specificity and sensitivity. In vitro tests confirmed that three of the cytomegalovirus-associated TCR beta chains recognize cytomegalovirus antigens.

Separate from the approximately 670-subject first cohort, the validation cohort of 90 to 150 subjects was the group to which the donors belonged. Libraries were made using the immunoSEQ multiplex PCR assay. The published analysis was carried out like this. A statistical classification framework was built for diagnosing cytomegalovirus status from the catalog of TCR beta chain sequences. Drawn from immuneACCESS, this table holds only the in-frame rearrangements with V and J called that TCRdb kept. Clones are partly lost; checked studies trace under half to an unresolved V gene and leave the rest unexplained. V, J and clone size were drawn from that table, and D and trimming were deduced from the DNA. A total of 150,000 to 200,000 clones appear in this sample, roughly 86% of them only once. Under 4.5% of the sample lies in the top ten. For this chain, trimming is 1 base at the V end and 4 bases at the J end, and the number of junction bases without a gene match is 8. The germline V gene supplies CDR1 MGHRA and CDR2 YSYEKL. Reading from cysteine to phenylalanine, the CDR3 counts 17 amino acids. Here the CDR3 DNA is all that survives: 51 bases in frame from base 1.

The chain joins TRBV4-1 to TRBJ2-1, and 9 junctional nucleotides match TRBD2. The material sequenced was PBMCs. This TCR derives from a man in his late teens or twenties in good health and CMV-seropositive. The CDR3 is CASSQASAGGPYNEQFF. The bases are TGCGCCAGCAGCCAAGCGAGCGCGGGGGGGCCGTACAATGAGCAGTTCTTC.